This TCR beta chain appears in the sequencing data of a study of T-cell memory formation after mild COVID-19. TCRdb redid the calling of the 5' RACE reads with MiXCR, one entry per CDR3 protein. Of roughly 450,000 distinct CDR3 sequences listed, approximately 18% are singletons. V shed 8 bases, J shed 4 bases, and the junction held 7 bases outside the gene matches. Germline V lookup: CDR1 SNHLY, CDR2 FYNNEI. CDR3 length equals 14 residues. This sequence was found in an adult woman who had mild COVID-19 (a few samples of this study predate the infection). Cell type and time point are not known. Input material: PBMCs or a T cell subset sorted from them (not recorded which). This chain links TRBV2 with TRBJ1-3, with TRBD1 matching over 8 bases. This chain's CDR3 is CASDRGASGNTIYF. CDR3 bases: TGTGCCAGCGACAGGGGCGCATCGGGAAACACCATATATTTT.